The 32 T cell receptor beta chains below all came from one sample that was sequenced in a study of cytomegalovirus exposure and HLA in healthy donors. The PCR contained 60 Vbeta and 13 Jbeta primers. Clones were read by immunoSEQ multiplex PCR, and TCRdb kept only the in-frame ones, dropping some. The data contain over 100,000 clones, less than 65% of them seen just once; the ten biggest clones take up 10%. Material for sequencing was PBMCs. These TCRs come from a man between 40 and 49 years old in good health and CMV-seropositive.

This clone appeared a few times. This rearrangement joins TRBV6-1 to TRBJ1-5; 7 nucleotides match TRBD1. Trimming took 5 bases from V and 1 from J; bases not matched to a gene: 5. Germline V gene lookup returns CDR1 MNHNS and CDR2 SASEGT. CDR3 size: 15 residues. CDR3 protein: CASSLRGLSNQPQHF. CDR3 in DNA: TGTGCCAGCAGTCTTAGGGGGCTGAGCAATCAGCCCCAGCATTTT.

This rearrangement joins TRBV5-6 to TRBJ2-3, with 10 bases matching TRBD1. V shed 4 bases, J shed 4 bases, and the junction held 6 bases outside the gene matches. The CDR3 has 15 residues. Germline CDR1 SGHDT, CDR2 YYEEEE. The CDR3 DNA reads TGTGCCAGCAGCATAAGGACAGGGGGACCAGATACGCAGTATTTT. As protein: CASSIRTGGPDTQYF. The entire variable domain, with the rest obtained from reference TRBV5-6 and TRBJ2-3, is as follows: DAGVTQSPTHLIKTRGQQVTLRCSPKSGHDTVSWYQQALGQGPQFIFQYYEEEERQRGNFPDRFSGHQFPNYSSELNVNALLLGDSALYLCASSIRTGGPDTQYFGPGTRLTVL.

The chain combines TRBV30 with TRBJ1-2, with unresolved D. The CDR3 spans 13 residues. CDR1 and CDR2 from the germline V gene are GTSNPN and SVGIG (reference sequence). Between the trimmed V and J ends, which lost 0 bases and 7 bases, there was a span of 12 bases. Here the CDR3 reads CAWSVLEGGGYTF. The DNA of the CDR3 is TGTGCCTGGAGTGTACTTGAGGGTGGTGGCTACACCTTC.

V gene TRBV7-9 combines with J gene TRBJ2-3; D unresolved. The CDR3 loop spans 14 amino acids. The V end was cut by 2 bases, the J end by 1 base, with 7 bases between. The germline V gene has CDR1 SEHNR and CDR2 FQNEAQ (reference sequence). CDR3: CASSLFQGTDTQYF. CDR3 nucleotide sequence: TGTGCCAGCAGCTTATTTCAGGGCACAGATACGCAGTATTTT.

With respect to this clone: The sample holds other DNA sequences that translate to the same CDR3. The chain combines TRBV5-1 with TRBJ1-1, with D uncertain. The CDR3 is made up of 13 amino acids. The germline V and J ends were trimmed by 2 bases and 1 base, with 6 bases remaining between them. CDR1 SGHRS and CDR2 YFSETQ come from the germline V gene. The CDR3 here is CASSLRGNTEAFF. CDR3 sequence (DNA): TGCGCCAGCAGCTTACGGGGGAACACTGAAGCTTTCTTT.

In this sample, this clone turned up a few times. Its ends do not fully match the called genes, so a read error is possible. The V gene is TRBV30, the J gene TRBJ1-1; 7 bases are a match to TRBD1. CDR1 and CDR2 (germline): GTSNPN, SVGIG (reference sequence). The CDR3 sequence is 13 residues long. This chain's CDR3 is CAWSPTGVTGAFF. As DNA, the CDR3 is TGTGCCTGGAGTCCTACAGGGGTCACTGGAGCTTTCTTT.

This chain links TRBV11-3 with TRBJ2-1; 8 bases are a match to TRBD2. This CDR3 has 14 residues. V was clipped by 5 bases and J by 4 bases; unmatched bases: 4. The V gene's germline CDR1 is SGHNT and CDR2 YENEEA. CDR3 DNA: TGTGCCAGCAGCCTTAGCGGGGTGTACAATGAGCAGTTCTTC. Its translation: CASSLSGVYNEQFF. Drawing the rest from reference TRBV11-3 and TRBJ2-1, the complete variable domain is EAGVVQSPRYKIIEKKQPVAFWCNPISGHNTLYWYLQNLGQGPELLIRYENEEAVDDSQLPKDRFSAERLKGVDSTLKIQPAELGDSAVYLCASSLSGVYNEQFFGPGTRLTVL.

The rearrangement joins TRBV5-1 to TRBJ2-6, with a possible D match to TRBD1 (6 bases). The CDR3 runs 16 residues. V lost 7 bases and J lost 0, with 14 bases in between. The V gene's germline CDR1 is SGHRS and CDR2 YFSETQ. CDR3 residues: CASRDGQTSGANVLTF. Written as DNA, the CDR3 is TGCGCCAGCCGGGACGGACAGACCTCTGGGGCCAACGTCCTGACTTTC.

This chain links TRBV6-5 with TRBJ2-3; D remains ambiguous. This CDR3 spans 16 amino acids. CDR1 is MNHEY, CDR2 SVGAGI, per germline. Trimming shortened V by 2 bases and J by 2 bases, and 14 bases separated the two germline ends. Here the CDR3 reads CASSYQPQEDTDTQYF. Here the CDR3 DNA reads TGTGCCAGCAGTTACCAGCCTCAGGAAGACACAGATACGCAGTATTTT.

The V call is TRBV4-1, the J call TRBJ2-7; TRBD1 is a possible D gene (5 bases). This CDR3 is 16 amino acids long. Germline V lookup: CDR1 MGHRA, CDR2 YSYEKL. V gave up 1 base and J gave up 4 bases, with 17 bases separating them. CDR3 protein: CASSQGGGYEGYEQYF. In nucleotides, the CDR3 is TGCGCCAGCAGCCAAGGGGGCGGTTATGAAGGGTACGAGCAGTACTTC.

The gene calls are TRBV27 and TRBJ2-7; maybe TRBD2 (6 bases). The V and J ends lost 7 bases and 3 bases respectively, with 19 bases between them. The CDR3 consists of 15 residues. Germline assignment: CDR1 MNHEY and CDR2 SMNVEV (reference sequence). The CDR3 reads CASTPDRDSYYEQYF. CDR3 in DNA: TGTGCCAGCACCCCGGATAGGGACTCTTACTACGAGCAGTACTTC.

This clone has only a few counts. This rearrangement joins TRBV13 to TRBJ1-1; tentatively, D is TRBD1 (5 bases). The CDR3 length is 16 residues. V was shortened by 4 bases and J by 1 base, with 16 bases between the two germline ends. Germline V gene sequence: CDR1 PRHDT, CDR2 FYEKMQ (reference sequence). CDR3 region: CASSWGGGTANTEAFF. The CDR3 nucleotides read TGTGCCAGCAGCTGGGGTGGCGGGACGGCGAACACTGAAGCTTTCTTT.

V gene TRBV30 combines with J gene TRBJ2-7, with 10 bases that match TRBD1. This CDR3 comprises 13 residues. With V trimmed by 2 bases and J by 7 bases, 5 bases remained unmatched. The germline V gene encodes CDR1 GTSNPN and CDR2 SVGIG (reference sequence). The CDR3 DNA reads as TGTGCCTGGAGTATAAGACAGGGGGCGGAGCAGTACTTC. This codes for CAWSIRQGAEQYF.

This clone was detected a few times. This sequence joins TRBV14 and TRBJ2-7; 7 bases align to TRBD1. Germline CDR1 is SGHDN and CDR2 is FVKESK. V shed 0 bases, J shed 6 bases, and the junction held 11 bases outside the gene matches. This CDR3 is built from 16 residues. CDR3 protein: CASSQDRRQGPGEQYF. The CDR3 DNA is TGTGCCAGCAGCCAAGATAGGCGACAGGGTCCGGGCGAGCAGTACTTC.

The chain couples TRBV29-1 to TRBJ2-3; maybe TRBD2 (5 bases). The V gene lost 7 bases and the J gene lost 5 bases, with 13 bases spanning the gap. The CDR3 covers 12 residues. The germline V gene has CDR1 SQVTM and CDR2 ANQGSEA. The CDR3 reads CSAMEVQDTQYF. The CDR3 region has the DNA TGCAGCGCCATGGAGGTACAAGATACGCAGTATTTT.

This clone was seen a few times. The chain couples TRBV19 to TRBJ2-5; 8 nucleotides line up with TRBD1. The length of the CDR3 is 14 residues. The ends lost 6 bases at V and 0 bases at J; junction bases unmatched: 3. Looked up from germline, CDR1 is LNHDA and CDR2 is SQIVND (reference sequence). The CDR3 reads CASSTRGHQETQYF. Here the CDR3 DNA reads TGTGCCAGTAGCACCAGGGGGCACCAAGAGACCCAGTACTTC.

The CDR3 is CASSLTQGADNYGYTF. The CDR3 nucleotides read TGTGCCAGCAGTTTAACCCAGGGGGCCGATAACTATGGCTACACCTTC. The chain couples TRBV28 to TRBJ1-2; 8 bases agree with TRBD1. The CDR3 spans 16 residues. V dropped 2 bases and J dropped 1; count of bases not matched to a gene: 6. CDR1 and CDR2 (germline): MDHEN, SYDVKM.

This clone was counted only a few times. The chain couples TRBV29-1 to TRBJ2-3; TRBD2 matches at 14 bases. From germline, CDR1 is SQVTM and CDR2 ANQGSEA. This CDR3 is built from 18 residues. The V gene end was trimmed by 0 bases and the J gene end by 3 bases; junction bases not matched to a gene: 8. The DNA of the CDR3 is TGCAGCGTTGAAGATCAGGGACTAGCGGGAGTTATGACAGATACGCAGTATTTT. Its translation is CSVEDQGLAGVMTDTQYF.

This chain joins TRBV7-2 and TRBJ1-4, with D possibly being TRBD1 (6 bases). The CDR3 loop spans 14 amino acids. In germline, CDR1 is SGHTA, CDR2 FQGNSA. V gave up 10 bases and J gave up 4 bases, with 16 bases separating them. The CDR3 sequence: CATGGPDSNEKLFF. The CDR3 DNA is TGTGCCACCGGAGGACCGGACAGTAATGAAAAACTGTTTTTT.

This clone appeared a few times. The chain uses TRBV10-3 and TRBJ1-5; D gene uncertain. The length of the CDR3 is 16 residues. V was trimmed by 1 base and J by 3 bases, leaving 13 bases between them. Germline CDR1 ENHRY, CDR2 SYGVKD. Here the CDR3 reads CAISELNSGPNQPQHF. The CDR3 nucleotides are TGTGCCATCAGTGAGTTAAACAGTGGTCCCAATCAGCCCCAGCATTTT.

This clone was counted between two and nine times. This rearrangement joins TRBV9 to TRBJ2-5; 9 bases match TRBD1. The CDR3 length is 14 residues. V lost 2 bases to trimming and J lost 4 bases; unmatched junction nucleotides: 3. Germline lookup yields CDR1 SGDLS and CDR2 YYNGEE. The CDR3 DNA reads TGTGCCAGCAGCGTGGGGGACAGGGTAGAGACCCAGTACTTC. It translates to CASSVGDRVETQYF.

The J gene is TRBJ1-6, the V gene TRBV2; 9 bases map to TRBD1. Germline V CDR1 and CDR2: SNHLY, FYNNEI. CDR3 size: 14 residues. J lost 8 bases, V lost 7 bases, and 6 bases had no gene match. DNA of the CDR3: TGTGCCAGCATGGGGGGACAGGGCTATTCACCCCTCCACTTT. Amino acid sequence: CASMGGQGYSPLHF.

The chain carries TRBV7-2 and TRBJ2-1; TRBD1 matches 11 bases. J was trimmed by 4 bases and V by 1 base; bases with no gene match: 3. The CDR3 is 16 residues long. The germline V gene has CDR1 SGHTA and CDR2 FQGNSA. The CDR3 protein is CASSLEGQGVYNEQFF. CDR3 in DNA: TGTGCCAGCAGCTTAGAGGGACAGGGGGTGTACAATGAGCAGTTCTTC.

This clone was detected a few times. This rearrangement joins TRBV29-1 to TRBJ2-1, with 14 bases aligning to TRBD2. This CDR3 has 13 amino acids. Trimming removed 5 bases from V and 10 bases from J; junction bases left unmatched: 4. Germline assignment: CDR1 SQVTM and CDR2 ANQGSEA. This CDR3 reads CSVPGLAGAEQFF. Here the CDR3 DNA reads TGCAGCGTTCCGGGACTAGCGGGGGCGGAGCAGTTCTTC.

CDR3 sequence reads: CASSRDTVGEQYF. CDR3 coding DNA: TGTGCCAGCTCACGGGACACGGTTGGCGAGCAGTACTTC. This chain uses TRBV18 with TRBJ2-7, with D perhaps matching TRBD1 (6 bases). Between the trimmed V and J ends, which lost 4 bases and 6 bases, there was a span of 13 bases. This CDR3 is built from 13 residues. In germline, CDR1 is KGHSH, CDR2 LQKENI.

The V and J genes are TRBV27 and TRBJ2-3; possibly TRBD1 for D (6 bases). The CDR3 totals 14 residues. The V and J ends lost 6 bases and 2 bases respectively, with 12 bases between them. Germline V lookup: CDR1 MNHEY, CDR2 SMNVEV (reference sequence). This CDR3 is CASSFGQHTDTQYF. The CDR3 DNA is TGTGCCAGCAGCTTCGGACAGCACACAGATACGCAGTATTTT.

The sample holds a few counts of this clone. J is TRBJ1-1 and V is TRBV6-6; TRBD1 matches 7 bases. Trimming cost V 6 bases and J 1 base; bases outside gene matches: 5. Germline V gene lookup returns CDR1 MNHNY and CDR2 SVGAGI (reference sequence). The CDR3 is 14 amino acids. As DNA, the CDR3 is TGTGCCAGCAGGACCCACAGGGGGAACACTGAAGCTTTCTTT. The encoded protein is CASRTHRGNTEAFF.

The CDR3 loop is CASSLQTGEETQYF. DNA for the CDR3: TGTGCCAGCAGCCTACAAACAGGGGAAGAGACCCAGTACTTC. The chain recombines TRBV4-2 with TRBJ2-5; TRBD1 matches 7 bases. The CDR3 extends over 14 amino acids. With V trimmed by 4 bases and J by 3 bases, 5 bases remained unmatched. The germline V gene has CDR1 LGHNA and CDR2 YNFKEQ.

There are a few counts of this clone. The chain joins TRBV5-1 to TRBJ1-2; D is perhaps TRBD1 (5 bases). The germline V gene encodes CDR1 SGHRS and CDR2 YFSETQ. Trimming shortened V by 6 bases and J by 2 bases, and 14 bases separated the two germline ends. The CDR3 length is 14 residues. CDR3 in DNA: TGCGCCAGCACAGACAGTATTTTAAACTATGGCTACACCTTC. Protein sequence: CASTDSILNYGYTF.

J is TRBJ2-1 and V is TRBV28, with D possibly being TRBD1 (5 bases). This CDR3 region has 16 residues. Germline V gene lookup returns CDR1 MDHEN and CDR2 SYDVKM. Trimming stripped 5 bases from V and 2 bases from J, with 16 bases between. This CDR3 reads CASSERGASTYNEQFF. The DNA for the CDR3 is TGTGCCAGCAGTGAAAGGGGTGCGTCAACCTACAATGAGCAGTTCTTC.

The chain combines TRBV4-1 with TRBJ1-2; perhaps TRBD1 as D (6 bases). Trimming stripped 0 bases from V and 5 bases from J, with 13 bases between. This CDR3 is built from 15 residues. In germline, CDR1 is MGHRA, CDR2 YSYEKL. Written as DNA, the CDR3 is TGCGCCAGCAGCCAAGATCAGTCGACAGGTTATGGCTACACCTTC. This translates into CASSQDQSTGYGYTF.

In this sample, this clone turned up a few times. The chain links TRBV4-2 to TRBJ1-2; D gene ambiguous. V lost 0 bases and J lost 3, with 11 bases in between. The germline CDR1 and CDR2 sequences are LGHNA and YNFKEQ. The CDR3 is 15 amino acids. The CDR3 reads CASSQDQSLDYGYTF. DNA of the CDR3: TGTGCCAGCAGCCAAGACCAGTCTCTGGACTATGGCTACACCTTC.